A selection of T cell receptor beta chains follows, all from one sample in a study of blood T cell repertoires in COVID-19. Data came from immunoSEQ multiplex PCR; TCRdb stores just in-frame clones and leaves some out. The sample holds under 250,000 clones, under 90% seen once. The sequencing sample was made of peripheral blood. All receptors derive from a man aged 45-65 years with COVID-19, enrolled during active disease. CDR3s include the opening cysteine and the closing phenylalanine or tryptophan. D genes are given only for firm matches. Rows may omit the clone size; those that give it use once, few, many or a size class.

cdr3_aa cdr3_nt j_call clone_size v_call d_call
CASSPGYGDSSYNEQFF TGTGCCAGCAGCCCCGGGTATGGGGACAGCTCCTACAATGAGCAGTTCTTC TRBJ2-1 NA TRBV7-8 TRBD1
CASSYPRLSGANVLTF TGTGCCAGCAGCTACCCGCGGCTCTCTGGGGCCAACGTCCTGACTTTC TRBJ2-6 NA TRBV5-4 NA
CASSIQGETQYF TGTGCCAGTAGTATCCAGGGGGAGACCCAGTACTTC TRBJ2-5 NA TRBV19 NA
CASSLGRTNTEAFF TGTGCCAGCAGCTTAGGACGGACTAACACTGAAGCTTTCTTT TRBJ1-1 NA TRBV7-3 NA
CASSLEAGAGEAFF TGCGCCAGCAGCTTGGAGGCAGGGGCTGGTGAAGCTTTCTTT TRBJ1-1 NA TRBV5-1 NA
CASSLETSLNTGELFF TGTGCCAGCAGCTTAGAGACTAGCCTGAACACCGGGGAGCTGTTTTTT TRBJ2-2 NA TRBV7-2 TRBD2
CATSDGQGKGYTF TGTGCCACCAGTGATGGACAGGGGAAAGGCTACACCTTC TRBJ1-2 NA TRBV24-1 TRBD1
CASSVVGGQGALYF TGTGCCAGCAGCGTAGTGGGGGGACAGGGGGCGTTGTATTTT TRBJ2-3 NA TRBV9 TRBD1
CASSSGLNIQYF TGTGCCAGCAGCTCCGGACTGAACATTCAGTACTTC TRBJ2-4 NA TRBV5-8 NA
CASSLRGFRTVLNTGELFF TGTGCCAGCAGCTTGAGGGGTTTCAGGACAGTGCTGAACACCGGGGAGCTGTTTTTT TRBJ2-2 few TRBV5-4 NA
CASSLSGDYEQYF TGCGCCAGCAGTCTTTCCGGGGACTACGAGCAGTACTTC TRBJ2-7 few TRBV4-1 NA
CASSIDGESYEQFF TGTGCCAGTAGTATAGATGGGGAGTCCTATGAGCAGTTCTTC TRBJ2-1 NA TRBV19 NA
CASSQPGLAGGAGELFF TGTGCCAGCAGCCAACCTGGACTAGCGGGAGGGGCCGGGGAGCTGTTTTTT TRBJ2-2 NA TRBV3-1/TRBV3-2 TRBD2
CSVETAYEQYF TGCAGCGTTGAGACAGCCTACGAGCAGTACTTC TRBJ2-7 NA TRBV29-1 NA
CASSQGGGQGAGYTF TGTGCCAGCAGTCAGGGGGGCGGACAGGGCGCCGGCTACACCTTC TRBJ1-2 NA TRBV28 TRBD1
CASSQVAGGSHEQFF TGCGCCAGCAGCCAAGTTGCAGGGGGTTCCCATGAGCAGTTCTTC TRBJ2-1 NA TRBV4-3 TRBD1
CSVVALNPDYTF TGCAGCGTTGTAGCCCTTAATCCTGACTACACCTTC TRBJ1-2 NA TRBV29-1 NA